The 30 T cell receptor beta chains below come from one sample, sequenced in a study of cytomegalovirus exposure and HLA in healthy donors. A multiplex PCR was run with 60 Vbeta primers and 13 Jbeta primers. The table came from immunoSEQ multiplex PCR; TCRdb's copy has only in-frame clones and leaves some out. Among approximately 70,000 clones listed, roughly 64% were seen once. The specimen sequenced was PBMCs. All receptors derive from a man aged 40-49 years in good health and CMV-seropositive.

The J gene is TRBJ1-5, the V gene TRBV2, with D tentatively TRBD1 (6 bases). CDR3 length: 11 amino acids. Trimming stripped 6 bases from V and 11 bases from J, with 11 bases between. The germline gives CDR1 SNHLY, CDR2 FYNNEI. In DNA form, the CDR3 reads TGTGCCAGCAGCGTTAGGACAGCCCAGCATTTT. Protein: CASSVRTAQHF.

The J gene is TRBJ2-4, the V gene TRBV5-8; possible D gene TRBD2, 5 bases. Trimming took off 4 bases at V and 0 bases at J, with 14 bases between the two ends. The germline V gene has CDR1 SGHTS and CDR2 YDEGEE. This CDR3 region has 16 residues. CDR3 loop: CASSPRTLLAKNIQYF. CDR3 DNA sequence: TGTGCCAGCAGCCCCAGGACTCTGCTAGCCAAAAACATTCAGTACTTC.

This chain links TRBV28 with TRBJ2-5, with D hard to call. V dropped 6 bases and J dropped 4 bases, with 6 bases sitting between them. The CDR3 runs 11 residues. Germline CDR1 reads MDHEN; CDR2 reads SYDVKM. CDR3: CASSLRETQYF. The CDR3 DNA reads TGTGCCAGCAGCCTACGAGAGACCCAGTACTTC.

The chain couples TRBV4-2 to TRBJ2-3; D ambiguous. This CDR3 is 14 amino acids long. V lost 1 base and J lost 9, with 14 bases in between. Germline values: CDR1 LGHNA, CDR2 YNFKEQ. The CDR3 DNA reads as TGTGCCAGCAGCCAAGGGGTCGTCCTCGGGACGCAGTATTTT. Its protein product is CASSQGVVLGTQYF.

This clone was counted between two and nine times. The rearrangement uses TRBV6-1 and TRBJ2-4; 8 bases match TRBD1. V shed 7 bases, J shed 6 bases, and the junction held 11 bases outside the gene matches. This CDR3 comprises 15 residues. The V gene's germline CDR1 is MNHNS and CDR2 SASEGT. This CDR3 is CASTTQGAGRNIQYF. In nucleotides, the CDR3 is TGTGCCAGCACCACTCAGGGGGCGGGGAGAAACATTCAGTACTTC.

This chain joins TRBV27 and TRBJ1-1; D not resolved. The CDR3 runs to 13 residues. Looked up from germline, CDR1 is MNHEY and CDR2 is SMNVEV (reference sequence). Trimming took 2 bases from V and 11 from J, leaving 15 bases between them. The CDR3 nucleotides are TGTGCCAGCAGTTTAGGTCCAGCGGGTGTGGCTTTCTTT. Translating gives CASSLGPAGVAFF.

In this sample, this clone turned up once. The J gene is TRBJ1-1, the V gene TRBV4-1; a possible D gene is TRBD1 (6 bases). This CDR3 is built from 14 residues. CDR1 MGHRA and CDR2 YSYEKL come from the germline V gene. V lost 2 bases and J lost 4, with 11 bases in between. The chain's CDR3 is CASSQNREGTEAFF. CDR3 nucleotide sequence: TGCGCCAGCAGCCAAAACAGGGAGGGCACTGAAGCTTTCTTT.

This clone was seen only once. The chain recombines TRBV5-1 with TRBJ1-1; TRBD1 matches at 7 bases. CDR1 and CDR2 from the germline V gene are SGHRS and YFSETQ. The length of the CDR3 is 14 residues. The J segment lost 5 bases and the V segment lost 4 bases, leaving 8 bases of the junction unmatched. The CDR3 region has the DNA TGCGCCAGCAGCGAATACAGGGGTCCAACTGAAGCTTTCTTT. Translation gives CASSEYRGPTEAFF. Looking up the rest from reference TRBV5-1 and TRBJ1-1 gives the full variable domain: KAGVTQTPRYLIKTRGQQVTLSCSPISGHRSVSWYQQTPGQGLQFLFEYFSETQRNKGNFPGRFSGRQFSNSRSEMNVSTLELGDSALYLCASSEYRGPTEAFFGQGTRLTVV.

The rearrangement uses TRBV5-1 and TRBJ2-1, with a possible D match to TRBD2 (6 bases). Germline loops: CDR1 SGHRS, CDR2 YFSETQ. CDR3 size: 14 residues. Deletions cut 4 bases from V and 0 bases from J, with 8 bases between. The CDR3, as DNA: TGCGCCAGCAGCGCGGGGAGCTCCTACAATGAGCAGTTCTTC. As protein: CASSAGSSYNEQFF.

This chain joins TRBV5-6 and TRBJ2-5, with 7 bases that match TRBD2. The junction had 14 bases not matched to a gene; V was cut back by 4 bases and J by 5 bases. The germline CDR1 and CDR2 sequences are SGHDT and YYEEEE. This CDR3 spans 16 amino acids. The CDR3 reads CASSGIGASGVETQYF. CDR3 nucleotides: TGTGCCAGCAGCGGGATAGGGGCTAGCGGAGTCGAGACCCAGTACTTC. The variable domain in full, completed from reference TRBV5-6 and TRBJ2-5, reads DAGVTQSPTHLIKTRGQQVTLRCSPKSGHDTVSWYQQALGQGPQFIFQYYEEEERQRGNFPDRFSGHQFPNYSSELNVNALLLGDSALYLCASSGIGASGVETQYFGPGTRLLVL.

The chain uses TRBV27 and TRBJ2-1; D remains ambiguous. The CDR3 loop spans 15 amino acids. V lost 8 bases and J lost 5, with 19 bases in between. Germline loops: CDR1 MNHEY, CDR2 SMNVEV (reference sequence). The CDR3 nucleotides read TGTGCCAGCTTCTCGTACTTTACTCGTAACAATGAGCAGTTCTTC. Protein product: CASFSYFTRNNEQFF.

This chain joins TRBV7-8 and TRBJ2-7; tentative D call: TRBD2 (5 bases). Trimming left V 7 bases short and J 5 bases short, with 21 bases between. CDR1 and CDR2 (germline): SGHVS, FQNEAQ. This CDR3 spans 15 amino acids. The CDR3 sequence is CASTRMALALDEQYF. CDR3 nucleotides: TGTGCCAGCACTCGAATGGCTCTAGCTCTCGACGAGCAGTACTTC.

This clone was seen more than once but under ten times. The rearrangement links TRBV29-1 to TRBJ2-5, with 16 bases aligning to TRBD2. V was clipped by 7 bases and J by 3 bases; unmatched bases: 8. Per germline, CDR1 SQVTM and CDR2 ANQGSEA. The CDR3 runs to 16 residues. The DNA for the CDR3 is TGCAGCGCCCAGAGGGGGACTAGCGGGAGGGAAGAGACCCAGTACTTC. This sequence encodes CSAQRGTSGREETQYF. Full variable domain (missing parts from reference TRBV29-1 and TRBJ2-5): SAVISQKPSRDICQRGTSLTIQCQVDSQVTMMFWYRQQPGQSLTLIATANQGSEATYESGFVIDKFPISRPNLTFSTLTVSNMSPEDSSIYLCSAQRGTSGREETQYFGPGTRLLVL.

The chain joins TRBV6-5 to TRBJ2-5, with 13 positions matching TRBD2. This CDR3 comprises 16 residues. In germline, CDR1 is MNHEY, CDR2 SVGAGI. The J segment lost 5 bases and the V segment lost 0 bases, leaving 3 bases of the junction unmatched. CDR3 nucleotide sequence: TGTGCCAGCAGTTACTCGACTAGCGGGGGGCAGGAGACCCAGTACTTC. Protein product: CASSYSTSGGQETQYF.

This clone was detected a few times. This chain links TRBV7-3 with TRBJ1-6; TRBD1 is a possible D gene (6 bases). Germline values: CDR1 SGHTA, CDR2 FQGTGA. The V end was cut by 5 bases, the J end by 10 bases, with 12 bases between. The CDR3 covers 13 residues. Written as DNA, the CDR3 is TGTGCCAGCAGCCCGAACAGGGACTCACCCCTCCACTTT. It codes for CASSPNRDSPLHF.

The chain's CDR3 is CSARDVATQYF. The CDR3 DNA follows: TGCAGTGCTAGAGATGTGGCGACCCAGTACTTC. The chain uses TRBV20-1 and TRBJ2-5; D remains ambiguous. Trimming cost V 0 bases and J 7 bases, with 6 bases left between them. The CDR3 length is 11 residues. Germline CDR1 is DFQATT and CDR2 is SNEGSKA (reference sequence).

The rearrangement uses TRBV30 and TRBJ1-2; D unclear. Germline V gene sequence: CDR1 GTSNPN, CDR2 SVGIG (reference sequence). The CDR3 totals 13 residues. V lost 2 bases and J lost 14, with 21 bases in between. The CDR3 DNA reads as TGTGCCTGGAGTCCCCTCGGAGCGGCTTCGAGAACCTTC. Protein: CAWSPLGAASRTF. The whole variable domain, remainder taken from reference TRBV30 and TRBJ1-2, is SQTIHQWPATLVQPVGSPLSLECTVEGTSNPNLYWYRQAAGRGLQLLFYSVGIGQISSEVPQNLSASRPQDRQFILSSKKLLLSDSGFYLCAWSPLGAASRTFGSGTRLTVV.

This chain links TRBV5-4 with TRBJ2-3; possible D gene TRBD2, 6 bases. From germline, CDR1 is SGHNT and CDR2 YYREEE (reference sequence). The V end was cut by 3 bases, the J end by 1 base, with 15 bases between. The CDR3 consists of 16 residues. The CDR3 nucleotides are TGTGCCAGCAGCTCCGGGGTCGGGGGACGCACAGATACGCAGTATTTT. Translating it yields CASSSGVGGRTDTQYF.

This clone was counted only a few times. The CDR3 sequence: CSVEGGPGRENYGYTF. In DNA form, the CDR3 reads TGCAGCGTTGAAGGCGGTCCAGGGAGGGAGAACTATGGCTACACCTTC. The chain joins TRBV29-1 to TRBJ1-2, with D perhaps TRBD1 (5 bases). The CDR3 is made up of 16 amino acids. Deletions cut 1 base from V and 2 bases from J, with 17 bases between. CDR1 SQVTM and CDR2 ANQGSEA come from the germline V gene.

There are a few counts of this clone. CDR3 coding DNA: TGCGCCAGCAGCTCGACAGGGGAGGGCATGGCACCCCTCCACTTT. Amino acids: CASSSTGEGMAPLHF. The chain has TRBV5-1 and TRBJ1-6; 8 bases align to TRBD1. The CDR3 loop spans 15 amino acids. Germline CDR1 reads SGHRS; CDR2 reads YFSETQ. V lost 3 bases and J lost 11; bases outside the gene matches: 10. Full variable domain (missing parts from reference TRBV5-1 and TRBJ1-6): KAGVTQTPRYLIKTRGQQVTLSCSPISGHRSVSWYQQTPGQGLQFLFEYFSETQRNKGNFPGRFSGRQFSNSRSEMNVSTLELGDSALYLCASSSTGEGMAPLHFGNGTRLTVT.

This clone was seen a handful of times. V usage is TRBV6-5 and J usage is TRBJ1-1, with D hard to call. V lost 4 bases, J lost 1 base, and 4 bases lay in between. The CDR3 loop spans 12 amino acids. Germline CDR1 and CDR2: MNHEY and SVGAGI. The CDR3 bases are TGTGCCAGCAGTTCCTGGAACACTGAAGCTTTCTTT. This translates into CASSSWNTEAFF.

The chain combines TRBV5-1 with TRBJ2-5; TRBD1 aligns across 8 bases. Germline values: CDR1 SGHRS, CDR2 YFSETQ. The CDR3 has 16 amino acids. After removal of 2 bases from V and 3 bases from J, the junction contained 9 bases not matched to a gene. As DNA, the CDR3 is TGCGCCAGCAGCTTACAACCGCAGGGGGCGGAAGAGACCCAGTACTTC. Translation gives CASSLQPQGAEETQYF.

V is TRBV6-5 and J is TRBJ2-7, with D tentatively TRBD1 (6 bases). The CDR3 spans 14 residues. Germline CDR1 MNHEY, CDR2 SVGAGI. Trimming left V 5 bases short and J 0 bases short, with 11 bases between. The CDR3 DNA reads TGTGCCAGCAGTACGACAGGTAGCTCCTACGAGCAGTACTTC. Translation: CASSTTGSSYEQYF.

This sequence joins TRBV9 and TRBJ2-6, with TRBD1 matching 8 bases. V lost 2 bases, J lost 2 bases, and 3 bases stayed unmatched. Per germline, CDR1 SGDLS and CDR2 YYNGEE. The CDR3 spans 16 residues. The CDR3 loop reads CASSVTDRAGANVLTF. In nucleotides, the CDR3 is TGTGCCAGCAGCGTCACGGACAGGGCTGGGGCCAACGTCCTGACTTTC.

This clone was detected only a few times. J is TRBJ2-5 and V is TRBV5-4; 8 positions agree with TRBD1. After removal of 1 base from V and 3 bases from J, the junction contained 2 bases not matched to a gene. This CDR3 contains 14 residues. The germline V gene has CDR1 SGHNT and CDR2 YYREEE (reference sequence). CDR3 loop: CASSLQGAEETQYF. CDR3 in DNA: TGTGCCAGCAGCTTGCAGGGGGCGGAAGAGACCCAGTACTTC.

V and J are TRBV11-3 and TRBJ2-1; 8 bases map to TRBD2. V lost 3 bases and J lost 3; bases outside the gene matches: 1. This CDR3 is 14 amino acids long. CDR1 SGHNT and CDR2 YENEEA come from the germline V gene. The CDR3 nucleotides are TGTGCCAGCAGCTTGAGCGGGGGCTACAATGAGCAGTTCTTC. Translated: CASSLSGGYNEQFF.

This clone was detected only a few times. The chain has TRBV7-9 and TRBJ2-2; 7 bases align to TRBD1. This CDR3 is built from 17 residues. The germline V gene has CDR1 SEHNR and CDR2 FQNEAQ (reference sequence). With V trimmed by 6 bases and J by 1 base, 11 bases remained unmatched. CDR3 nucleotide sequence: TGTGCCAGCAGTTTGGCAGGGGGTCACCTGAACACCGGGGAGCTGTTTTTT. As protein: CASSLAGGHLNTGELFF.

This clone was picked up a small number of times. This sequence joins TRBV23-1 and TRBJ1-1; weak D call: TRBD1 (5 bases). TRBV23-1 counts as an open reading frame of uncertain function. Trimming stripped 3 bases from V and 4 bases from J, with 9 bases between. This CDR3 has 13 amino acids. The CDR3 here is CASSHRGTTEAFF. CDR3 nucleotide sequence: TGCGCCAGCAGTCATCGGGGGACCACTGAAGCTTTCTTT.

This chain joins TRBV28 and TRBJ2-7; a weak D match, TRBD2 (6 bases). With 8 bases removed from V and 4 bases from J, the gap between germline ends came to 12 bases. Germline values: CDR1 MDHEN, CDR2 SYDVKM. The CDR3 consists of 12 residues. The CDR3 region has the DNA TGTGCCAGCTTCGGGAGCATATACGAGCAGTACTTC. As protein: CASFGSIYEQYF.

This chain links TRBV19 with TRBJ1-4; the D gene is possibly TRBD1 (5 bases). Trimming left V 8 bases short and J 6 bases short, with 13 bases between. The CDR3 is 13 amino acids. The V gene's germline CDR1 is LNHDA and CDR2 SQIVND (reference sequence). In nucleotides, the CDR3 is TGTGCCAGTTGTGGCAGGGAAGATGAAAAACTGTTTTTT. It yields the protein CASCGREDEKLFF.